The TCR beta chain described here comes from a study of T cells in Graves' hyperthyroidism and ophthalmopathy. Study as a whole: The initial diagnosis was the point when peripheral blood was collected, ahead of any treatment. General study findings and limits: In blood, most of the thyroid clonotypes expanded above 0.001 were also present.

Using over 8.5 ml of fresh peripheral blood, PBMCs were prepared. The table lists this clonotype with many counts. Antigen specificity is unknown. J lost 7 bases, V lost 2 bases, and 8 bases had no gene match. This CDR3 is built from 15 residues. Germline CDR1 is MDHEN and CDR2 is SYDVKM. TCR beta CDR3 regions were amplified from RNA transcripts. First-round RT-PCR with HTBI primers amplified the TCR CDR3 region. TCRdb redid the calling of the multiplex PCR reads with MiXCR, one entry per CDR3 protein. The data hold 500,000 to 750,000 distinct CDR3 sequences, with 15% to 17% observed a single time. The V and J genes are TRBV28 and TRBJ1-5; 7 bases are a match to TRBD1. Sequencing used blood. The source of this sequence is a woman in her twenties or thirties with Graves' hyperthyroidism. In nucleotides, the CDR3 is TGTGCCAGCAGTTTAAGGTCAGGGGGATTACAGCCCCAGCATTTT. It translates to CASSLRSGGLQPQHF.